These 29 T cell receptor beta chains share one sample of origin, sequenced in a study of T cell repertoires in cytomegalovirus infection. TCRdb redid the calling of the reads with MiXCR, one entry per CDR3 protein. The sample holds over 300,000 distinct CDR3 sequences, around a sixth seen once. Sequencing input: PBMCs. Receptors originate from a human donor in good health (CMV status not recorded). Some clones in this sample may be carry-over from other donors' samples.

V is TRBV7-6 and J is TRBJ2-1, with TRBD2 matching 8 bases. The CDR3 length is 16 residues. Germline V gene lookup returns CDR1 SGHVS and CDR2 FNYEAQ. The V and J ends lost 3 bases and 2 bases, in that order; junction bases with no gene match: 6. CDR3: CASSFDRGGPYNEQFF. The CDR3 DNA follows: TGTGCCAGCAGCTTCGACCGGGGGGGTCCCTACAATGAGCAGTTCTTC.

The CDR3 nucleotides are TGTGCCAGCAGGCGGGGCGACTTCTACAATGAGCAGTTCTTC. It translates to CASRRGDFYNEQFF. V usage is TRBV2 and J usage is TRBJ2-1, with D possibly TRBD2 on 6 matching bases. This CDR3 comprises 14 residues. Germline V lookup: CDR1 SNHLY, CDR2 FYNNEI. Deletions cut 6 bases from V and 3 bases from J, with 12 bases between. Combining the CDR3 with reference TRBV2 and TRBJ2-1 gives the whole variable domain EPEVTQTPSHQVTQMGQEVILRCVPISNHLYFYWYRQILGQKVEFLVSFYNNEISEKSEIFDDQFSVERPDGSNFTLKIRSTKLEDSAMYFCASRRGDFYNEQFFGPGTRLTVL.

This clonotype was counted between two and nine times. The chain uses TRBV10-3 and TRBJ1-5, with D tentatively TRBD1 (6 bases). V was trimmed by 3 bases and J by 2 bases, leaving 8 bases between them. Germline values: CDR1 ENHRY, CDR2 SYGVKD. CDR3 length equals 14 residues. CDR3 DNA sequence: TGTGCCATCAGTGACAGGGGAGGCAATCAGCCCCAGCATTTT. Translation: CAISDRGGNQPQHF.

V is TRBV7-6 and J is TRBJ1-6; D unclear. Trimming stripped 1 base from V and 6 bases from J, with 7 bases between. CDR3 length equals 14 residues. CDR1 is SGHVS, CDR2 FNYEAQ, per germline. CDR3 in amino acids: CASSLGAGNSPLHF. DNA of the CDR3: TGTGCCAGCAGCTTAGGGGCCGGTAATTCACCCCTCCACTTT.

This chain joins TRBV7-2 and TRBJ2-3, with TRBD2 as a possible D gene (5 bases). The CDR3 has 15 residues. In germline, CDR1 is SGHTA, CDR2 FQGNSA. V was clipped by 1 base and J by 8 bases, with 16 bases between them. The CDR3 nucleotides are TGTGCCAGCAGCTTAGTGCTGCCTGCCGGGGTTACGCAGTATTTT. Protein sequence: CASSLVLPAGVTQYF.

Ten or more counts support this clonotype. The rearrangement links TRBV12-3 or TRBV12-4 to TRBJ1-1; no clear D gene. This CDR3 has 10 amino acids. Trimming took off 6 bases at V and 1 base at J, with 0 bases between the two ends. The CDR3, as DNA: TGTGCCAGCAGGAACACTGAAGCTTTCTTT. This sequence encodes CASRNTEAFF.

The rearrangement links TRBV5-6 to TRBJ1-2; D is possibly TRBD1 (5 bases). This CDR3 contains 15 residues. Trimming stripped 0 bases from V and 4 bases from J, with 13 bases between. Per the germline V gene, CDR1 is SGHDT and CDR2 is YYEEEE. CDR3 loop: CASSLGVVQGYGYTF. For the CDR3, the DNA is TGTGCCAGCAGCTTGGGGGTGGTCCAGGGCTATGGCTACACCTTC.

The chain employs TRBV19 and TRBJ1-5; D gene ambiguous. CDR1 LNHDA and CDR2 SQIVND come from the germline V gene (reference sequence). The CDR3 has 15 amino acids. Trimming removed 4 bases from V and 4 bases from J, with 14 bases in between. The CDR3 bases are TGTGCCAGTAGTACGGCCGGTAGGTATAATCAGCCCCAGCATTTT. Translating it yields CASSTAGRYNQPQHF. Together with reference TRBV19 and TRBJ1-5, the CDR3 gives the full variable domain: DGGITQSPKYLFRKEGQNVTLSCEQNLNHDAMYWYRQDPGQGLRLIYYSQIVNDFQKGDIAEGYSVSREKKESFPLTVTSAQKNPTAFYLCASSTAGRYNQPQHFGDGTRLSIL.

The rearrangement links TRBV10-3 to TRBJ1-2, with 8 bases identical to TRBD1. Germline lookup yields CDR1 ENHRY and CDR2 SYGVKD. CDR3 length equals 15 residues. V lost 4 bases to trimming and J lost 4 bases; unmatched junction nucleotides: 8. The CDR3 loop is CAISGQGYSSYGYTF. The CDR3 nucleotides are TGTGCCATCAGTGGACAGGGGTATTCCAGCTATGGCTACACCTTC.

The rearrangement links TRBV6-1 to TRBJ2-1; D is tentatively TRBD1 or TRBD2 (5 bases each). The V gene lost 4 bases and the J gene lost 8 bases, with 9 bases spanning the gap. This CDR3 contains 12 residues. Germline lookup yields CDR1 MNHNS and CDR2 SASEGT. CDR3 bases: TGTGCCAGCAGTGTCCGGGACCATGAGCAGTTCTTC. Protein product: CASSVRDHEQFF.

The sample holds many counts of this clonotype. This chain links TRBV7-2 with TRBJ2-7; TRBD1 agrees at 7 bases. Germline loops: CDR1 SGHTA, CDR2 FQGNSA. Trimming removed 5 bases from V and 3 bases from J; junction bases left unmatched: 7. The CDR3 has 14 residues. The CDR3 DNA sequence: TGTGCCAGCAGCGAAGGGACAGCAGACTACGAGCAGTACTTC. Protein sequence: CASSEGTADYEQYF.

The rearrangement joins TRBV5-1 to TRBJ2-2; unclear D gene. The germline CDR1 and CDR2 sequences are SGHRS and YFSETQ. The V end lost 0 bases, the J end lost 4 bases, and 7 bases lay between the germline ends. The CDR3 has 14 residues. CDR3 sequence (DNA): TGCGCCAGCAGCTTGGAAAGGCGCACCGGGGAGCTGTTTTTT. This gives the protein CASSLERRTGELFF.

This clonotype was observed many times. The rearrangement joins TRBV7-8 to TRBJ1-1; D unresolved. The CDR3 is made up of 13 amino acids. CDR1 and CDR2 (germline): SGHVS, FQNEAQ. V was trimmed by 4 bases and J by 11 bases, leaving 17 bases between them. CDR3 loop: CASSSNPINGAFF. In DNA form, the CDR3 reads TGTGCCAGCAGCTCGAACCCAATAAATGGCGCTTTCTTT.

This clonotype was recorded at least ten times. The J gene is TRBJ1-1, the V gene TRBV20-1; no firm D call. Per the germline V gene, CDR1 is DFQATT and CDR2 is SNEGSKA (reference sequence). The CDR3 spans 14 residues. The ends were cut back, 3 bases at V and 1 base at J, with 12 bases in the middle. The CDR3 loop reads CSASPGSRNTEAFF. CDR3 nucleotide sequence: TGCAGTGCTAGTCCGGGGAGCAGGAACACTGAAGCTTTCTTT.

This clonotype appeared a few times. The chain couples TRBV20-1 to TRBJ2-5, with D possibly matching TRBD2 (6 bases). CDR1 and CDR2 from the germline V gene are DFQATT and SNEGSKA (reference sequence). The V gene lost 0 bases and the J gene lost 0 bases, with 11 bases spanning the gap. The CDR3 totals 15 residues. The CDR3 protein is CSARDRTTNQETQYF. In nucleotides, the CDR3 is TGCAGTGCTAGAGATCGGACTACCAACCAAGAGACCCAGTACTTC.

This clonotype was seen repeatedly, ten times or more. This CDR3 is CASSQTGENQPQHF. In DNA, the CDR3 is TGTGCCAGCAGCCAGACAGGGGAAAATCAGCCCCAGCATTTT. The gene calls are TRBV7-9 and TRBJ1-5, with 8 bases matching TRBD1. This CDR3 spans 14 amino acids. V gave up 5 bases and J gave up 4 bases; unmatched junction bases: 4. Germline V gives CDR1 SEHNR, CDR2 FQNEAQ (reference sequence).

The V and J genes are TRBV18 and TRBJ2-7; a weak D match, TRBD2 (5 bases). The germline V gene encodes CDR1 KGHSH and CDR2 LQKENI. This CDR3 has 13 amino acids. The germline V and J ends were trimmed by 4 bases and 4 bases, with 11 bases remaining between them. CDR3 residues: CASSLERAYEQYF. For the CDR3, the DNA is TGTGCCAGCTCACTGGAGAGGGCTTACGAGCAGTACTTC.

The V and J genes are TRBV11-2 and TRBJ2-7; D might be TRBD2 (7 bases). Germline CDR1 SGHAT, CDR2 FQNNGV. The V end lost 6 bases, the J end lost 0 bases, and 12 bases lay between the germline ends. The CDR3 contains 14 residues. The CDR3 DNA reads as TGTGCCAGCAGTTGGGAGGGGGACTCCTACGAGCAGTACTTC. It encodes CASSWEGDSYEQYF.

The rearrangement joins TRBV12-3 or TRBV12-4 to TRBJ2-5; tentatively, D is TRBD1 (5 bases). The CDR3 has 14 residues. Trimming took 8 bases from V and 7 from J, leaving 20 bases between them. CDR3 sequence reads: CASGQDMPPVTQYF. For the CDR3, the DNA is TGTGCCAGCGGTCAGGACATGCCACCTGTGACCCAGTACTTC.

The sample holds a few counts of this clonotype. The CDR3 DNA sequence: TGTGCCAGCAGCCAAGTGTCAGGGAACACTGAAGCTTTCTTT. Translating it yields CASSQVSGNTEAFF. This rearrangement joins TRBV3-1 to TRBJ1-1; no reliable D call. Between the trimmed V and J ends, which lost 1 base and 1 base, there was a span of 7 bases. CDR1 and CDR2 (germline): LGHDT, YNNKEL (reference sequence). This CDR3 contains 14 residues.

This clonotype was detected a few times. This chain links TRBV7-9 with TRBJ2-1; tentatively, D is TRBD2 (5 bases). The germline V gene encodes CDR1 SEHNR and CDR2 FQNEAQ (reference sequence). The CDR3 loop spans 15 amino acids. Trimming left V 2 bases short and J 8 bases short, with 16 bases between. CDR3 sequence reads: CASSLRLLGGDEQFF. The CDR3 DNA reads as TGTGCCAGCAGCTTAAGACTATTAGGTGGCGATGAGCAGTTCTTC.

This clonotype turned up a few times. The chain combines TRBV7-2 with TRBJ2-7; D uncertain. V was clipped by 4 bases and J by 3 bases, with 13 bases between them. The CDR3 is made up of 14 amino acids. Germline V gene sequence: CDR1 SGHTA, CDR2 FQGNSA. The CDR3 DNA sequence: TGTGCCAGCAGCTGGGCCGAATTAAGCTACGAGCAGTACTTC. Translating it yields CASSWAELSYEQYF.

This sequence joins TRBV20-1 and TRBJ2-7, with 7 nucleotides matching TRBD1. V shed 1 base and J 3 bases; nucleotides not matched to a gene: 9. The CDR3 is 15 residues long. CDR1 DFQATT and CDR2 SNEGSKA come from the germline V gene (reference sequence). The CDR3 sequence is CSARAADRNLYEQYF. For the CDR3, the DNA is TGCAGTGCTAGAGCTGCGGACAGGAATCTCTACGAGCAGTACTTC.

This clonotype was recorded many times. The V call is TRBV6-2 or TRBV6-3, the J call TRBJ2-1; D might be TRBD1 or TRBD2, each matching 5 bases. The CDR3 sequence is 21 residues long. Germline-derived CDR1 and CDR2 are MNHEY and SVGEGT. With 1 base removed from V and 4 bases from J, the gap between germline ends came to 29 bases. The CDR3 reads CASSYYGVASSDGGSYNEQFF. The CDR3 DNA sequence: TGTGCCAGCAGTTACTACGGAGTAGCATCGAGCGATGGGGGATCTTACAATGAGCAGTTCTTC.

This clonotype was seen at least ten times. The gene calls are TRBV7-2 and TRBJ1-5; D is unresolved. Trimming took off 5 bases at V and 4 bases at J, with 12 bases between the two ends. The CDR3 sequence is 14 residues long. The germline gives CDR1 SGHTA, CDR2 FQGNSA. The CDR3 DNA is TGTGCCAGCAGCGCCCGTGGAGGTAATCAGCCCCAGCATTTT. It codes for CASSARGGNQPQHF.

This clonotype was found a few times. V gene TRBV20-1 combines with J gene TRBJ2-7; 7 bases map to TRBD1. V shed 0 bases, J shed 3 bases, and the junction held 5 bases outside the gene matches. CDR3 size: 14 residues. Germline V gives CDR1 DFQATT, CDR2 SNEGSKA (reference sequence). CDR3 amino acids: CSARDYRGLYEQYF. CDR3 coding DNA: TGCAGTGCTAGAGATTACAGGGGCCTCTACGAGCAGTACTTC.

Many counts were recorded for this clonotype. The chain links TRBV11-2 to TRBJ2-6; D might be TRBD1 or TRBD2, each matching 5 bases. The CDR3 extends over 16 amino acids. V lost 5 bases and J lost 2, with 13 bases in between. Germline V gives CDR1 SGHAT, CDR2 FQNNGV. The CDR3 nucleotides read TGTGCCAGCAGCCACGAGGGGAGTACTGGGGCCAACGTCCTGACTTTC. As protein: CASSHEGSTGANVLTF.

The rearrangement joins TRBV29-1 to TRBJ1-2; possible D gene TRBD1, 6 bases. V lost 6 bases to trimming and J lost 4 bases, with 15 bases between them. Looked up from germline, CDR1 is SQVTM and CDR2 is ANQGSEA. The CDR3 totals 13 residues. In DNA, the CDR3 is TGCAGCGTAATGAACCAAGGGGGCTATGGCTACACCTTC. Its translation: CSVMNQGGYGYTF.

The rearrangement joins TRBV28 to TRBJ1-5; a possible D gene is TRBD1 (5 bases). The germline V gene encodes CDR1 MDHEN and CDR2 SYDVKM. The germline V and J ends were trimmed by 2 bases and 7 bases, with 15 bases remaining between them. This CDR3 comprises 15 residues. The CDR3 DNA reads TGTGCCAGCAGTTTAACGCCCAGGGCCCAACAGCCCCAGCATTTT. Residues: CASSLTPRAQQPQHF.